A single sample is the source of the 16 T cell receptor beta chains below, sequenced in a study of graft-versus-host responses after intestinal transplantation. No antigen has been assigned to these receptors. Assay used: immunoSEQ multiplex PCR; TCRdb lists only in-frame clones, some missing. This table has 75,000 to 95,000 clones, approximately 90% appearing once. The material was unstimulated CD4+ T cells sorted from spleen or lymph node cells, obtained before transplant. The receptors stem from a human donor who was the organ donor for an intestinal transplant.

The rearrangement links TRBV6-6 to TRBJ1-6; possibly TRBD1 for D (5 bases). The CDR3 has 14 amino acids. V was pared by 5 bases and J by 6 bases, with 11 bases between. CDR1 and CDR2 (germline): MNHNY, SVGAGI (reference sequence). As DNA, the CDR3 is TGTGCCAGCAGTAAACAGGAAACTAATTCACCCCTCCACTTT. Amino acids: CASSKQETNSPLHF.

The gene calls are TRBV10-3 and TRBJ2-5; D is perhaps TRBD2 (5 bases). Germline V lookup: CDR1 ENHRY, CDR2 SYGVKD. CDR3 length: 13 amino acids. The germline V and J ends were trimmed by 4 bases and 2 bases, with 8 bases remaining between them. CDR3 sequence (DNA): TGTGCCATCAGTGGCCGGGAACAAGAGACCCAGTACTTC. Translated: CAISGREQETQYF.

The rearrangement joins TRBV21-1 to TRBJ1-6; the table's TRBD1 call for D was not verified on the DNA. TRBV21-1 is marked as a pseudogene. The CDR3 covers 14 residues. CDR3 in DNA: TGTGCCAGCAACAAACAGGGAATTGATTCACCCCTCCACTTT. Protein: CASNKQGIDSPLHF.

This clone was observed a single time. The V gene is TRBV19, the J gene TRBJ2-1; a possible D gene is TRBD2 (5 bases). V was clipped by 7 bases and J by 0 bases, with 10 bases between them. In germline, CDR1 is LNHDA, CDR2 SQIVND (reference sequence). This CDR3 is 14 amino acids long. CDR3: CASKDGSSYNEQFF. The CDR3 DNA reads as TGTGCCAGTAAAGATGGGAGCTCCTACAATGAGCAGTTCTTC.

This CDR3 is CASKRGDSNQPQHF. Here the CDR3 DNA reads TGTGCCAGTAAACGGGGGGATAGCAATCAGCCCCAGCATTTT. This chain uses TRBV19 with TRBJ1-5; D may be TRBD1 (5 bases). This CDR3 has 14 amino acids. Germline CDR1 is LNHDA and CDR2 is SQIVND (reference sequence). V was trimmed by 7 bases and J by 0 bases, leaving 10 bases between them.

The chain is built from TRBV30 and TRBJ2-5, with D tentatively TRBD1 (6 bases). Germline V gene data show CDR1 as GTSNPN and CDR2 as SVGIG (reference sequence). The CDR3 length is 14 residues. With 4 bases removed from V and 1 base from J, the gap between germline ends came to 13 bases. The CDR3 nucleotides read TGTGCCTGGAACCGGGACACCCCCCAAGAGACCCAGTACTTC. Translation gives CAWNRDTPQETQYF.

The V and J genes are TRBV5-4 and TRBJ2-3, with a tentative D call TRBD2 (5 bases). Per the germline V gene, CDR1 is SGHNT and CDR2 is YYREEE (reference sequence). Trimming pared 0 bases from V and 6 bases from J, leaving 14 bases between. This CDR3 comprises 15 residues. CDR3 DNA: TGTGCCAGCAGCTTGGTAGTCCGGGGAGCGGATACGCAGTATTTT. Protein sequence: CASSLVVRGADTQYF.

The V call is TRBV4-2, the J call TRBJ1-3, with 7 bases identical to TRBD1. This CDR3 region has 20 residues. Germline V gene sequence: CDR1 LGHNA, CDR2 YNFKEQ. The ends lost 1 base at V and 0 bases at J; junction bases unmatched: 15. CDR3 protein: CASSQVEGRTGLSSGNTIYF. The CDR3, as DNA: TGTGCCAGCAGCCAAGTAGAGGGAAGGACAGGACTTAGCTCTGGAAACACCATATATTTT.

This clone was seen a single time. CDR3 sequence: CASSRDITGELFF. CDR3 bases: TGCGCCAGCAGTCGAGACATCACCGGGGAGCTGTTTTTT. The chain has TRBV23-1 and TRBJ2-2; D not resolved. Being an ORF, TRBV23-1 has a function that is uncertain. The CDR3 runs 13 residues. V dropped 4 bases and J dropped 4 bases, with 7 bases sitting between them.

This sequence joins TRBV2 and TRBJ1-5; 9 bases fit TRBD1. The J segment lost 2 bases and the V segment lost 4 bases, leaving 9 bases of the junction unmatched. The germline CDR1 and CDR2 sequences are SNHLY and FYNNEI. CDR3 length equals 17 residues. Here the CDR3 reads CASSVGQGGRGNQPQHF. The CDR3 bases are TGTGCCAGCAGTGTGGGACAGGGAGGTAGGGGCAATCAGCCCCAGCATTTT.

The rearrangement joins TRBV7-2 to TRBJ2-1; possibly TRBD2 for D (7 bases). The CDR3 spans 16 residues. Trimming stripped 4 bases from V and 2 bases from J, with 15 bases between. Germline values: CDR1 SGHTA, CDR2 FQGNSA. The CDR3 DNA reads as TGTGCCAGCAGCTCCTGGGGGGGCCGCACCTACAATGAGCAGTTCTTC. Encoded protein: CASSSWGGRTYNEQFF.

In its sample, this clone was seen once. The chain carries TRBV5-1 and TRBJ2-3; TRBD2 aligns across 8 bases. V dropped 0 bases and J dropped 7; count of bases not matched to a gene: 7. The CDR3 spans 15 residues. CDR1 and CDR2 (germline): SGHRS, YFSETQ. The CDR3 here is CASSLDTGGLNTQYF. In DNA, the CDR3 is TGCGCCAGCAGCTTGGATACGGGGGGGCTAAATACGCAGTATTTT.

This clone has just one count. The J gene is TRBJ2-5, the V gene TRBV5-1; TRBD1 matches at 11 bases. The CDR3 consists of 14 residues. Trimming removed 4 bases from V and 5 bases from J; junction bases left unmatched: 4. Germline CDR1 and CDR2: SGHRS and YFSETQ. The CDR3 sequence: CASSRTGGWETQYF. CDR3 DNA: TGCGCCAGCAGCCGGACAGGGGGCTGGGAGACCCAGTACTTC.

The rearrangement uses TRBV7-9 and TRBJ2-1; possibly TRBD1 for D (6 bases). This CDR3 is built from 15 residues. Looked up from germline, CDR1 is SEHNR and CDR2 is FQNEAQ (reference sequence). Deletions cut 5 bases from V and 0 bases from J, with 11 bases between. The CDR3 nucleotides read TGTGCCAGCAGCAATCAGGGGAGCTCCTACAATGAGCAGTTCTTC. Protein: CASSNQGSSYNEQFF.

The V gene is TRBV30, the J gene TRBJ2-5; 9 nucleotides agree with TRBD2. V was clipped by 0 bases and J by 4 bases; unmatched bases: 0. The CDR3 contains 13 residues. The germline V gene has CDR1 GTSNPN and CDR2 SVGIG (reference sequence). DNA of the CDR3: TGTGCCTGGAGTGTACTAGCGGGAGAGACCCAGTACTTC. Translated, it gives CAWSVLAGETQYF.

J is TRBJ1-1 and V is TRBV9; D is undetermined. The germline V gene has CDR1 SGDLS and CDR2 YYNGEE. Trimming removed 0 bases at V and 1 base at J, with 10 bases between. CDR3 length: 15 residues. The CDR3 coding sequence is TGTGCCAGCAGCGTAGACGAGGGAAGGAACACTGAAGCTTTCTTT. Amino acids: CASSVDEGRNTEAFF.